A selection of T cell receptor beta chains follows, all from one sample in a study of T cell responses to AZD1222 COVID-19 vaccine. The table came from immunoSEQ multiplex PCR; TCRdb's copy has only in-frame clones and leaves some out. The repertoire has more than 150,000 clones, 90% to 95% of them found once; the top ten carry about 9%. This material consisted of peripheral blood, taken on day 0 of AZD1222 vaccination. These receptor sequences come from an adult in good health. The CDR3 runs from the conserved cysteine through the conserved F or W. The order of the fields is V gene, clone size, J gene, D gene, CDR3 DNA, CDR3 protein. The D gene is left open where the match is weak. Expanded clones get a size class; other rows say once, few or many, or leave the size out.

v_call: TRBV25-1; clone_size: .; j_call: TRBJ2-7; d_call: .; cdr3_nt: TGTGCCAGCAGTGAGATACGCCAATCCTACGAGCAGTACTTC; cdr3_aa: CASSEIRQSYEQYF
v_call: TRBV29-1; clone_size: .; j_call: TRBJ2-7; d_call: TRBD1; cdr3_nt: TGCAGCGTTGGGCCCGGGACAGGAACCTACGAGCAGTACTTC; cdr3_aa: CSVGPGTGTYEQYF
v_call: TRBV19; clone_size: .; j_call: TRBJ1-5; d_call: .; cdr3_nt: TGTGCCAGTAGGAATATCCGACCAGGTGGGCAGCCCCAGCATTTT; cdr3_aa: CASRNIRPGGQPQHF
v_call: TRBV30; clone_size: once; j_call: TRBJ1-6; d_call: .; cdr3_nt: TGTGCCTGGAGGAACGGGGGTTCACCCCTCCACTTT; cdr3_aa: CAWRNGGSPLHF
v_call: TRBV4-2; clone_size: .; j_call: TRBJ2-7; d_call: TRBD1; cdr3_nt: TGTGCCAGCAGCCCAAACCGGGACAGGGGCACCTACGAGCAGTACTTC; cdr3_aa: CASSPNRDRGTYEQYF
v_call: TRBV27; clone_size: .; j_call: TRBJ2-7; d_call: .; cdr3_nt: TGTGCCAGCGGGTGGGTCTCGAGAAAGTACGAGCAGTACTTC; cdr3_aa: CASGWVSRKYEQYF
v_call: TRBV19; clone_size: .; j_call: TRBJ2-1; d_call: TRBD2; cdr3_nt: TGTGCCAGTAGTGGGGGGACTAGCGGATGGAGCTCCTACAATGAGCAGTTCTTC; cdr3_aa: CASSGGTSGWSSYNEQFF
v_call: TRBV25-1; clone_size: .; j_call: TRBJ1-2; d_call: .; cdr3_nt: TGTGCCAGCAGTGAATTTAAGGGTCCCAGAGGAGACTATGGCTACACCTTC; cdr3_aa: CASSEFKGPRGDYGYTF
v_call: TRBV19; clone_size: .; j_call: TRBJ1-1; d_call: .; cdr3_nt: TGTGCCAGTAGGGGCTCGATCCTCGAAGCTTTCTTT; cdr3_aa: CASRGSILEAFF
v_call: TRBV4-1; clone_size: once; j_call: TRBJ2-7; d_call: TRBD2; cdr3_nt: TGCGCCAGCAGCCAAGAGCGGGTCTCTAGCGGGAGGCCCAACTCCTACGAGCAGTACTTC; cdr3_aa: CASSQERVSSGRPNSYEQYF
v_call: TRBV7-9; clone_size: once; j_call: TRBJ1-1; d_call: TRBD1; cdr3_nt: TGTGCCAGCAGCCGAGGGACAGGGCAAAGGGACACTGAAGCTTTCTTT; cdr3_aa: CASSRGTGQRDTEAFF
v_call: TRBV30; clone_size: .; j_call: TRBJ1-2; d_call: TRBD1; cdr3_nt: TGTGCCTGGAGTCCTCTGACAGGGGGCGGGTATGGCTACACCTTC; cdr3_aa: CAWSPLTGGGYGYTF
v_call: TRBV24-1; clone_size: once; j_call: TRBJ1-5; d_call: .; cdr3_nt: TGTGCCACCAGTGATCTCGGACAGAATCAGCCCCAGCATTTT; cdr3_aa: CATSDLGQNQPQHF
v_call: TRBV10-3; clone_size: .; j_call: TRBJ1-2; d_call: .; cdr3_nt: TGTGCCATCAGTGAGTATCACAGGAGGGATGGCTACACCTTC; cdr3_aa: CAISEYHRRDGYTF
v_call: TRBV2; clone_size: .; j_call: TRBJ2-2; d_call: .; cdr3_nt: TGTGCCAGCAGTGTGGGAGTGGGGACCGGGGAGCTGTTTTTT; cdr3_aa: CASSVGVGTGELFF
v_call: TRBV19; clone_size: .; j_call: TRBJ2-3; d_call: .; cdr3_nt: TGTGCCAGTAGTATGCCGACCCCGGGGGCAGATACGCAGTATTTT; cdr3_aa: CASSMPTPGADTQYF
v_call: TRBV6-5; clone_size: .; j_call: TRBJ2-7; d_call: TRBD1; cdr3_nt: TGTGCCAGCAGTCCAGGGGGCTTCTACGAGCAGTACTTC; cdr3_aa: CASSPGGFYEQYF
v_call: TRBV4-2; clone_size: once; j_call: TRBJ1-1; d_call: TRBD1; cdr3_nt: TGTGCCAGCAGCCAATTGGGACAGGGCCGCGGAAACACTGAAGCTTTCTTT; cdr3_aa: CASSQLGQGRGNTEAFF
v_call: TRBV6-8; clone_size: .; j_call: TRBJ1-5; d_call: .; cdr3_nt: TGTGCCAGCAGAGGGACCGGAGGGGACAGCAATCAGCCCCAGCATTTT; cdr3_aa: CASRGTGGDSNQPQHF
v_call: TRBV5-6; clone_size: .; j_call: TRBJ2-7; d_call: .; cdr3_nt: TGTGCCAGCAGCTTACAGGGTACACCCTACGAGCAGTACTTC; cdr3_aa: CASSLQGTPYEQYF
v_call: TRBV15; clone_size: .; j_call: TRBJ1-5; d_call: .; cdr3_nt: TGTGCCACCAGCAGGGTGCCCTCCAATCAGCCCCAGCATTTT; cdr3_aa: CATSRVPSNQPQHF
v_call: TRBV5-5; clone_size: .; j_call: TRBJ1-2; d_call: TRBD1; cdr3_nt: TGTGCCAGCAGCTTGGGGGACAGGGAGATCGACACCTTC; cdr3_aa: CASSLGDREIDTF
v_call: TRBV5-4; clone_size: .; j_call: TRBJ2-7; d_call: TRBD1; cdr3_nt: TGTGCCAGCAGCCTGATAGGGACAGGGGGCTACGAGCAGTACTTC; cdr3_aa: CASSLIGTGGYEQYF
v_call: TRBV5-6; clone_size: .; j_call: TRBJ1-5; d_call: .; cdr3_nt: TGTGCCAGCAGCTTGGCCCAGAATCAGCCCCAGCATTTT; cdr3_aa: CASSLAQNQPQHF
v_call: TRBV7-8; clone_size: .; j_call: TRBJ2-4; d_call: TRBD2; cdr3_nt: TGTGCCAGCAGCCCGGGACTAGCGGGAGGGGCGGGAAACATTCAGTACTTC; cdr3_aa: CASSPGLAGGAGNIQYF
v_call: TRBV6-5; clone_size: .; j_call: TRBJ2-5; d_call: .; cdr3_nt: TGTGCCAGCAGCTGGGTGCAGGGGACTGAGACCCAGTACTTC; cdr3_aa: CASSWVQGTETQYF
v_call: TRBV28; clone_size: .; j_call: TRBJ1-2; d_call: .; cdr3_nt: TGTGCCAGCAAGGCCGCAGGGGCGGAGGTGGGCTACACCTTC; cdr3_aa: CASKAAGAEVGYTF
v_call: TRBV6-5; clone_size: .; j_call: TRBJ2-7; d_call: .; cdr3_nt: TGTGCCAGCAGACTACTCGGGGGTGTCGACGAGCAGTACTTC; cdr3_aa: CASRLLGGVDEQYF
v_call: TRBV7-9; clone_size: .; j_call: TRBJ1-4; d_call: .; cdr3_nt: TGTGCCGTCAGGCCCGGTGAGAATGAAAAACTGTTTTTT; cdr3_aa: CAVRPGENEKLFF